The next 5 T cell receptor beta chains were all read from a single sample in a study of blood T cells in healthy people across ages. The second PCR ran roughly 7 to 12 cycles with a sample-barcoded 5' primer and J-beta primers. One entry per CDR3 protein, called by TCRdb with MiXCR from the 5' RACE reads. This table holds 1.5 million to 2 million distinct CDR3 sequences, around half found once. What was sequenced was blood. The receptors stem from a woman aged 40 to 50 in good health.

The J gene is TRBJ2-3, the V gene TRBV20-1; no definite D call. V lost 0 bases and J 6 bases, leaving 10 bases between the germline ends. This CDR3 region has 13 residues. Germline V gene sequence: CDR1 DFQATT, CDR2 SNEGSKA (reference sequence). DNA of the CDR3: TGCAGTGCTAGAGATCGTAGCCTGGATACGCAGTATTTT. As protein: CSARDRSLDTQYF.

The chain recombines TRBV14 with TRBJ2-3, with a weak D call TRBD2 (6 bases). The V gene's germline CDR1 is SGHDN and CDR2 FVKESK. CDR3 length equals 15 residues. V was clipped by 5 bases and J by 6 bases, with 18 bases between them. CDR3 sequence reads: CASSSFGGVVDTQYF. The CDR3 region has the DNA TGTGCCAGCAGCTCCTTCGGGGGAGTGGTGGATACGCAGTATTTT.

The chain uses TRBV4-3 and TRBJ1-6; a weak D match, TRBD1 (5 bases). This CDR3 is 15 amino acids long. Germline V gene lookup returns CDR1 LGHNA and CDR2 YSLEER. The V end lost 2 bases, the J end lost 7 bases, and 12 bases lay between the germline ends. CDR3 in amino acids: CASSQFAGTNSPLHF. CDR3 DNA sequence: TGCGCCAGCAGCCAATTCGCAGGGACGAATTCACCCCTCCACTTT.

The chain carries TRBV20-1 and TRBJ1-4, with a weak D call TRBD1 (6 bases). The germline V and J ends were trimmed by 0 bases and 3 bases, with 11 bases remaining between them. This CDR3 region has 15 residues. Germline V CDR1 and CDR2: DFQATT, SNEGSKA (reference sequence). This CDR3 is CSARDTGIANEKLFF. The DNA of the CDR3 is TGCAGTGCTAGAGACACAGGGATAGCTAATGAAAAACTGTTTTTT.

J is TRBJ2-1 and V is TRBV28; D is perhaps TRBD2 (7 bases). The CDR3 has 14 amino acids. Germline loops: CDR1 MDHEN, CDR2 SYDVKM. With 11 bases removed from V and 4 bases from J, the gap between germline ends came to 18 bases. As DNA, the CDR3 is TGTGCCTGCATAAAGGGGGGGTTTTACAATGAGCAGTTCTTC. It translates to CACIKGGFYNEQFF.